The present entry profiles one TCR beta chain with its context. The antigen remains undetermined. TCRdb's table, derived via immunoSEQ multiplex PCR, lists solely in-frame clones and lacks some. The sample yields a few hundred thousand clones, 80% to 85% seen once. The data belong to a study of cytomegalovirus exposure and HLA in healthy donors. Study-level background: It was reported in a later analysis that the roughly 120 validation repertoires used the same platform as the approximately 690 first-cohort repertoires.

Whole-study findings and limits: Whilst most TCR sequences proved rare, a subset of public TCRs occurred across many donors. There were under 200 TCR beta chains listed as cytomegalovirus-associated. Specific recognition of CMV antigens was confirmed in vitro for three chains (all CMV-associated).

The sequence came from a woman in her 30s in good health and CMV-seropositive. Sequencing input: PBMCs.

The chain's CDR3 is CASSAQGENTEAFF. As DNA, the CDR3 is TGCGCCAGCAGCGCACAGGGGGAGAACACTGAAGCTTTCTTT. The gene calls are TRBV5-1 and TRBJ1-1; TRBD1 agrees at 8 bases. The length of the CDR3 is 14 residues. V gave up 4 bases and J gave up 1 base; unmatched junction bases: 3. Germline CDR1 SGHRS, CDR2 YFSETQ.